The 31 T cell receptor beta chains reported below all come from one sample, sequenced in a study of HIV-infected patients and healthy controls. TCRdb reprocessed the 5' RACE reads with MiXCR, giving one entry per CDR3 protein. Among about 67,000 distinct CDR3 sequences listed, about a sixth were seen once. The sequencing sample was made of CD4+ T cells from blood. These TCRs come from a human donor in good health.

This clonotype was counted ten times or more. The chain uses TRBV24-1 and TRBJ2-1, with 8 bases matching TRBD1. The CDR3 runs to 15 residues. Trimming cost V 4 bases and J 8 bases; bases outside gene matches: 9. Germline CDR1 reads KGHDR; CDR2 reads SFDVKD. Here the CDR3 reads CATSDADRAAHEQFF. Here the CDR3 DNA reads TGTGCCACCAGTGACGCGGACAGGGCCGCCCATGAGCAGTTCTTC.

Details on this clonotype: Relative to the germline gene, one junction end is altered; a read error may explain this. The CDR3 reads CASSQVNWQQRF. CDR3 nucleotide sequence: TGTGCCAGCAGCCAAGTCAATTGGCAACAAAGGTTT. The chain links TRBV3-1 to TRBJ1-1; D not resolved. CDR3 length equals 12 residues. CDR1 LGHDT and CDR2 YNNKEL come from the germline V gene (reference sequence). Full variable domain (missing parts from reference TRBV3-1 and TRBJ1-1): DTAVSQTPKYLVTQMGNDKSIKCEQNLGHDTMYWYKQDSKKFLKIMFSYNNKELIINETVPNRFSPKSPDKAHLNLHINSLELGDSAVYFCASSQVNWQQRFGQGTRLTVV.

This rearrangement joins TRBV19 to TRBJ2-1, with TRBD2 matching 12 bases. Per the germline V gene, CDR1 is LNHDA and CDR2 is SQIVND (reference sequence). The CDR3 runs to 14 residues. Trimming removed 6 bases from V and 6 bases from J; junction bases left unmatched: 3. The CDR3 bases are TGTGCCAGTAGGGTGACTAGCGGGGGCAATGAGCAGTTCTTC. Translated, it gives CASRVTSGGNEQFF.

A few counts support this clonotype. The chain joins TRBV7-2 to TRBJ2-7; TRBD1 might be the D (6 bases). Trimming took 3 bases from V and 2 from J, leaving 14 bases between them. Germline CDR1 reads SGHTA; CDR2 reads FQGNSA. CDR3 length equals 15 residues. CDR3 region: CASSFTQGRAYEQYF. CDR3 coding DNA: TGTGCCAGCAGCTTCACACAGGGAAGGGCCTACGAGCAGTACTTC. Combining the CDR3 with reference TRBV7-2 and TRBJ2-7 gives the whole variable domain GAGVSQSPSNKVTEKGKDVELRCDPISGHTALYWYRQSLGQGLEFLIYFQGNSAPDKSGLPSDRFSAERTGGSVSTLTIQRTQQEDSAVYLCASSFTQGRAYEQYFGPGTRLTVT.

The chain joins TRBV12-3 or TRBV12-4 to TRBJ2-5; D might be TRBD2 (5 bases). This CDR3 spans 15 amino acids. The V gene lost 10 bases and the J gene lost 7 bases, with 25 bases spanning the gap. The chain's CDR3 is CATSDRASTGWTQYF. CDR3 DNA: TGTGCCACCAGCGACCGGGCCTCTACGGGATGGACCCAGTACTTC.

This clonotype has more than one count but fewer than ten. This rearrangement joins TRBV6-2 or TRBV6-3 to TRBJ1-1; D remains ambiguous. Germline assignment: CDR1 MNHEY and CDR2 SVGEGT. Trimming took 4 bases from V and 0 from J, leaving 9 bases between them. This CDR3 has 14 amino acids. CDR3 in amino acids: CASSFLQMNTEAFF. DNA for the CDR3: TGTGCCAGCAGTTTCCTACAGATGAACACTGAAGCTTTCTTT.

The chain is built from TRBV3-1 and TRBJ1-5, with D possibly matching TRBD1 (6 bases). The CDR3 has 14 amino acids. Deletions cut 4 bases from V and 5 bases from J, with 12 bases between. Germline CDR1 reads LGHDT; CDR2 reads YNNKEL (reference sequence). In nucleotides, the CDR3 is TGTGCCAGCAGCCGCCAGGGGAGTGATCAGCCCCAGCATTTT. Translating gives CASSRQGSDQPQHF.

The chain employs TRBV7-3 and TRBJ1-1; D is unresolved. V lost 0 bases to trimming and J lost 0 bases, with 8 bases between them. CDR3 length: 15 amino acids. In germline, CDR1 is SGHTA, CDR2 FQGTGA. CDR3 coding DNA: TGTGCCAGCAGCTTAACGCCGGGGATGAACACTGAAGCTTTCTTT. Translated, it gives CASSLTPGMNTEAFF.

This clonotype has at least ten counts. The chain links TRBV21-1 to TRBJ1-2. TRBV21-1 is labeled a pseudogene. This CDR3 contains 13 residues. CDR3 loop: CASSKATGRGYTF. The CDR3 region has the DNA TGTGCCAGCAGCAAAGCCACCGGAAGGGGCTACACCTTC.

The sample holds many counts of this clonotype. The J gene is TRBJ2-7, the V gene TRBV24-1; possible D gene TRBD2, 5 bases. The CDR3 sequence is 13 residues long. Germline CDR1 reads KGHDR; CDR2 reads SFDVKD. With 4 bases removed from V and 5 bases from J, the gap between germline ends came to 11 bases. The CDR3 loop is CATSDDWGDEQYF. Here the CDR3 DNA reads TGTGCCACCAGTGACGACTGGGGAGACGAGCAGTACTTC.

In its sample, this clonotype was seen many times. This chain connects TRBV4-1 to TRBJ2-1, with D perhaps TRBD2 (5 bases). CDR3 length equals 15 residues. Germline values: CDR1 MGHRA, CDR2 YSYEKL. Trimming stripped 5 bases from V and 0 bases from J, with 11 bases between. CDR3 DNA sequence: TGCGCCAGCAGCGGAGGAGCTAACTCCTACAATGAGCAGTTCTTC. Its protein product is CASSGGANSYNEQFF.

The V and J genes are TRBV12-3 or TRBV12-4 and TRBJ1-1; perhaps TRBD1 as D (6 bases). V was clipped by 6 bases and J by 0 bases, with 11 bases between them. The CDR3 runs to 14 residues. The CDR3 region is CASRPDRLNTEAFF. The CDR3 nucleotides read TGTGCCAGCAGGCCCGACAGGTTGAACACTGAAGCTTTCTTT.

The V and J genes are TRBV7-2 and TRBJ2-4, with D unclear. The V gene's germline CDR1 is SGHTA and CDR2 FQGNSA. This CDR3 has 18 residues. The germline V and J ends were trimmed by 1 base and 0 bases, with 16 bases remaining between them. CDR3 in amino acids: CASSLEVATHLAKNIQYF. The CDR3 DNA follows: TGTGCCAGCAGCTTAGAAGTTGCCACACACCTAGCCAAAAACATTCAGTACTTC.

This clonotype occurred a few times. The chain joins TRBV7-2 to TRBJ1-2; tentatively, D is TRBD1 (6 bases). Trimming stripped 5 bases from V and 6 bases from J, with 19 bases between. This CDR3 is 15 amino acids long. Germline loops: CDR1 SGHTA, CDR2 FQGNSA. The DNA of the CDR3 is TGTGCCAGCAGCCCCATTGGCAGGGGTTTGGATGGCTACACCTTC. This gives the protein CASSPIGRGLDGYTF.

This clonotype was detected a few times. This chain links TRBV5-5 with TRBJ2-3; TRBD1 matches at 7 bases. The CDR3 consists of 14 residues. After removal of 7 bases from V and 0 bases from J, the junction contained 5 bases not matched to a gene. Per the germline V gene, CDR1 is SGHKS and CDR2 is YYEKEE (reference sequence). CDR3 region: CASGTEPSTDTQYF. DNA for the CDR3: TGTGCCAGCGGGACAGAGCCTAGCACAGATACGCAGTATTTT.

This chain joins TRBV24-1 and TRBJ1-5, with D hard to call. Between the trimmed V and J ends, which lost 10 bases and 0 bases, there was a span of 12 bases. This CDR3 comprises 14 residues. Germline CDR1 KGHDR, CDR2 SFDVKD. The chain's CDR3 is CATGPANSNQPQHF. DNA for the CDR3: TGTGCCACAGGACCAGCTAATAGCAATCAGCCCCAGCATTTT.

V gene TRBV2 combines with J gene TRBJ2-1, with 10 positions matching TRBD2. Per germline, CDR1 SNHLY and CDR2 FYNNEI. The CDR3 is made up of 14 amino acids. V shed 10 bases, J shed 4 bases, and the junction held 7 bases outside the gene matches. The CDR3 coding sequence is TGTGCCACCCCAGCGGGGGGGTTATACAATGAGCAGTTCTTC. The encoded protein is CATPAGGLYNEQFF. The full variable domain, completed using reference TRBV2 and TRBJ2-1, is EPEVTQTPSHQVTQMGQEVILRCVPISNHLYFYWYRQILGQKVEFLVSFYNNEISEKSEIFDDQFSVERPDGSNFTLKIRSTKLEDSAMYFCATPAGGLYNEQFFGPGTRLTVL.

This clonotype was counted between two and nine times. The chain employs TRBV12-3 or TRBV12-4 and TRBJ2-7; D gene ambiguous. This CDR3 contains 12 residues. V was shortened by 7 bases and J by 3 bases, with 10 bases between the two germline ends. CDR3 residues: CASTPDHYEQYF. CDR3 DNA sequence: TGTGCCAGCACCCCGGATCACTACGAGCAGTACTTC.

The chain couples TRBV3-1 to TRBJ1-1; 10 bases match TRBD1. The germline gives CDR1 LGHDT, CDR2 YNNKEL (reference sequence). The CDR3 sequence is 13 residues long. V trimming: 3 bases; J trimming: 11 bases; junction bases outside the gene matches: 6. CDR3: CASSQMGQGRAFF. The CDR3 nucleotides read TGTGCCAGCAGCCAGATGGGACAGGGGAGGGCTTTCTTT.

This clonotype was seen only a few times. The chain couples TRBV7-9 to TRBJ2-3; no clear D gene. This CDR3 is built from 13 residues. V shed 1 base and J shed 2 bases, with 4 bases lying between them. The germline V gene has CDR1 SEHNR and CDR2 FQNEAQ (reference sequence). CDR3 in DNA: TGTGCCAGCAGCTTAGTGGACACAGATACGCAGTATTTT. This translates into CASSLVDTDTQYF. Full variable domain (rest looked up from reference TRBV7-9 and TRBJ2-3): DTGVSQNPRHKITKRGQNVTFRCDPISEHNRLYWYRQTLGQGPEFLTYFQNEAQLEKSRLLSDRFSAERPKGSFSTLEIQRTEQGDSAMYLCASSLVDTDTQYFGPGTRLTVL.

The chain has TRBV7-9 and TRBJ2-7; maybe TRBD1 (6 bases). V gave up 1 base and J gave up 0 bases, with 13 bases separating them. The CDR3 has 16 residues. The germline V gene has CDR1 SEHNR and CDR2 FQNEAQ (reference sequence). In DNA, the CDR3 is TGTGCCAGCAGCTTAGTAGGGACAACCAACTCCTACGAGCAGTACTTC. Its protein product is CASSLVGTTNSYEQYF.

This clonotype occurred a few times. The rearrangement links TRBV24-1 to TRBJ1-5; 8 bases fit TRBD1. CDR1 KGHDR and CDR2 SFDVKD come from the germline V gene. Germline trimming cut 9 bases from V and 2 bases from J; bases unmatched to any gene: 5. The CDR3 length is 14 residues. This CDR3 reads CATADREGNQPQHF. The CDR3 DNA reads as TGTGCCACCGCGGACAGGGAGGGCAATCAGCCCCAGCATTTT.

This clonotype has a count of ten or more. V usage is TRBV6-2 or TRBV6-3 and J usage is TRBJ2-1; D may match TRBD1 or TRBD2 (5 bases each). V lost 1 base, J lost 7 bases, and 5 bases lay in between. The CDR3 runs to 12 residues. In germline, CDR1 is MNHEY, CDR2 SVGEGT. The chain's CDR3 is CASSYWGNEQFF. Written as DNA, the CDR3 is TGTGCCAGCAGTTACTGGGGGAATGAGCAGTTCTTC.

In its sample, this clonotype was seen a few times. The rearrangement joins TRBV5-1 to TRBJ2-1; D perhaps matches TRBD1 (6 bases). The germline V and J ends were trimmed by 3 bases and 7 bases, with 20 bases remaining between them. Germline loops: CDR1 SGHRS, CDR2 YFSETQ. This CDR3 contains 16 residues. The CDR3 nucleotides read TGCGCCAGCAGCTGGGCCGGGACAAACACGAGGAATGAGCAGTTCTTC. This translates into CASSWAGTNTRNEQFF.

There are a few counts of this clonotype. The rearrangement links TRBV7-3 to TRBJ2-6; D unresolved. The CDR3 length is 17 residues. Germline V gene data show CDR1 as SGHTA and CDR2 as FQGTGA. V lost 0 bases and J lost 1, with 10 bases in between. The CDR3: CASSLTPGPSGANVLTF. The CDR3 bases are TGTGCCAGCAGCTTAACCCCAGGTCCGTCTGGGGCCAACGTCCTGACTTTC.

The chain couples TRBV12-3 or TRBV12-4 to TRBJ2-3; 8 bases agree with TRBD2. This CDR3 is built from 15 residues. Germline trimming cut 4 bases from V and 8 bases from J; bases unmatched to any gene: 11. As DNA, the CDR3 is TGTGCCAGCAGTTACCCGGGACTAGTGTCGGCTACGCAGTATTTT. This encodes CASSYPGLVSATQYF.

In nucleotides, the CDR3 is TGTGCCAGAGCGGGAGGGATCAATGAGCAGTTCTTC. Amino acid sequence: CARAGGINEQFF. This chain connects TRBV30 to TRBJ2-1; 10 bases agree with TRBD2. The CDR3 runs 12 residues. Unmatched junction bases numbered 4, after V lost 8 bases and J lost 6 bases. CDR1 is GTSNPN, CDR2 SVGIG, per germline (reference sequence).

This clonotype has only a few counts. V and J are TRBV12-3 or TRBV12-4 and TRBJ2-7, with 9 positions matching TRBD1. The CDR3 totals 16 residues. The trim removed 5 bases at V and 3 bases at J, leaving 11 bases unmatched. CDR3 protein: CASSPRGGTGSYEQYF. In DNA, the CDR3 is TGTGCCAGCAGTCCGCGGGGAGGGACAGGGAGCTACGAGCAGTACTTC.

Points on this clonotype: A read error may account for a junction end that differs from germline. This rearrangement joins TRBV28 to TRBJ2-7; TRBD1 is a possible D gene (6 bases). Germline CDR1 and CDR2: MDHEN and SYDVKM. The CDR3 is 13 amino acids. The CDR3 is CASSSSPGQPPHF. The CDR3 DNA reads TGTGCCAGCAGTTCGTCGCCGGGACAACCGCCCCACTTC.

The V call is TRBV4-1, the J call TRBJ1-6; D is possibly TRBD1 (6 bases). The V end was cut by 2 bases, the J end by 5 bases, with 13 bases between. Germline V CDR1 and CDR2: MGHRA, YSYEKL. The CDR3 contains 16 residues. The CDR3 loop reads CASSQSGRGDNSPLHF. The CDR3 nucleotides read TGCGCCAGCAGCCAAAGTGGCAGGGGTGATAATTCACCCCTCCACTTT.

This clonotype appeared a few times. V is TRBV7-2 and J is TRBJ2-3, with 8 bases fitting TRBD1. This CDR3 region has 16 residues. CDR1 is SGHTA, CDR2 FQGNSA, per germline. Trimming took 1 base from V and 0 from J; bases not matched to a gene: 3. The CDR3 sequence is CASSLVGTGSTDTQYF. The CDR3 DNA sequence: TGTGCCAGCAGCTTAGTGGGGACAGGTAGCACAGATACGCAGTATTTT.